This TCR beta chain was found in a study of cytomegalovirus exposure and HLA in healthy donors. General study points: Reports indicated that the classifier achieved high specificity and sensitivity in diagnosing cytomegalovirus status. In vitro assays verified that a few CMV-associated chains recognized CMV antigens specifically.

CDR1 and CDR2 from the germline V gene are SGDLS and YYNGEE. With 4 bases removed from V and 2 bases from J, the gap between germline ends came to 12 bases. The CDR3 totals 15 residues. The method was immunoSEQ multiplex PCR; TCRdb's version includes in-frame clones alone and lacks a portion of them. The sample contains about 350,000 clones, roughly 87% of which appear only once. A remark on this clone: Its target is unknown.

This sequence originates from a woman aged 25 to 39 in good health and CMV-seropositive. The gene calls are TRBV9 and TRBJ1-4; D is unclear. The sequenced sample consisted of PBMCs. Here the CDR3 reads CASSPGGVTNEKLFF. CDR3 coding DNA: TGTGCCAGCAGCCCAGGTGGGGTGACTAATGAAAAACTGTTTTTT.